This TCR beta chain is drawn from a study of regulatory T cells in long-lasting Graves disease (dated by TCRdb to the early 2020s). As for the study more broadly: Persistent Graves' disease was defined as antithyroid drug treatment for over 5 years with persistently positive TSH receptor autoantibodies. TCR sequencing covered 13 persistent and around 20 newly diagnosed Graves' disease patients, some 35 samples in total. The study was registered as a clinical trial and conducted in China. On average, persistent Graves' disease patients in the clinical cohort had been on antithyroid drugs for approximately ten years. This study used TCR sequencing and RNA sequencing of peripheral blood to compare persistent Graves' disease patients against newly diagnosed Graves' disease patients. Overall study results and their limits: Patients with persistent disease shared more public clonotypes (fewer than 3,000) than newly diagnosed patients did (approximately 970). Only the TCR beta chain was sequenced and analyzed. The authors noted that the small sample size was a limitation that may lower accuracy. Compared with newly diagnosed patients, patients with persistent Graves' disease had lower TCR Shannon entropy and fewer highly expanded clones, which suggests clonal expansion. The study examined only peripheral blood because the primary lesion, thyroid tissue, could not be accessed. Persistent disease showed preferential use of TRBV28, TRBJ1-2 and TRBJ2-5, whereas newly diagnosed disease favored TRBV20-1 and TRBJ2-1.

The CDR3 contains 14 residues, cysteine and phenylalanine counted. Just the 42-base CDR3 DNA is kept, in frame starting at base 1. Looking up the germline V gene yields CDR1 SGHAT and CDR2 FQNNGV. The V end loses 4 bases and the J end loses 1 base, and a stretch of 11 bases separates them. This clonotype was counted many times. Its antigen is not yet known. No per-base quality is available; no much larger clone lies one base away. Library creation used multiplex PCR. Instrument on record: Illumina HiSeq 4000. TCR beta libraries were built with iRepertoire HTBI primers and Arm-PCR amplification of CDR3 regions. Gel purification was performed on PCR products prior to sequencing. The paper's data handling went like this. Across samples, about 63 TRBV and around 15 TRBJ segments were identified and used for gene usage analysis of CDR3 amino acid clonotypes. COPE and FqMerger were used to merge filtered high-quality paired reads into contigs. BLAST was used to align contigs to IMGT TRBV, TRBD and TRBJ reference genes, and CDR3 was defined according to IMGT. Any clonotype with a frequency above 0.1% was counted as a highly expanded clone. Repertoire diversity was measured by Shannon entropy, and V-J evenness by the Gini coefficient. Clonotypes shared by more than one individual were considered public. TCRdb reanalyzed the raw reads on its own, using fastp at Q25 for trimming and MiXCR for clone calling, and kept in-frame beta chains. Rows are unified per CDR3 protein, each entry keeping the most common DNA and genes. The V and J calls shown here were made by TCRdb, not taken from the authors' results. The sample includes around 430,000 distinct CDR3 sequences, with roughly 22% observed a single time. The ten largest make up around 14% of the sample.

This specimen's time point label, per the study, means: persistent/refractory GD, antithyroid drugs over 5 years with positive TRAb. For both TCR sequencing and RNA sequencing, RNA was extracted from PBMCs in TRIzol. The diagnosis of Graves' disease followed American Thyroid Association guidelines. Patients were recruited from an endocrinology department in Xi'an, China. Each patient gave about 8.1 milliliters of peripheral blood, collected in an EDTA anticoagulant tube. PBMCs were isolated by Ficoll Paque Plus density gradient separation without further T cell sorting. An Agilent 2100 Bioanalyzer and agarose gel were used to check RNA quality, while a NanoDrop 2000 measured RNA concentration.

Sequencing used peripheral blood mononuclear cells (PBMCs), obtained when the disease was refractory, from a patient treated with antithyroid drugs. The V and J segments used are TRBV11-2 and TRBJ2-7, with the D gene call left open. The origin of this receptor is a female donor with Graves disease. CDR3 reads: CASSSIGKSYEQYF. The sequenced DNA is TGTGCCAGCAGCTCTATAGGGAAGTCCTACGAGCAGTACTTC.